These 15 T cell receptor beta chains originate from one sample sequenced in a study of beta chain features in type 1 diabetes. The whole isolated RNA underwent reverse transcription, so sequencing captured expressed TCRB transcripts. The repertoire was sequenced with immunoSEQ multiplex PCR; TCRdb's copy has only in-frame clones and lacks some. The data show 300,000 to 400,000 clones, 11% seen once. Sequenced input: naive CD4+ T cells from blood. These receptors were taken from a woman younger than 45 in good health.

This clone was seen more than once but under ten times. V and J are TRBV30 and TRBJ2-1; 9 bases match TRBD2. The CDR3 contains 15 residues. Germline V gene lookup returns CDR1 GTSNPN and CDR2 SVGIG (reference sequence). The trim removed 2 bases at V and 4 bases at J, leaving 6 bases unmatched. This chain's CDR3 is CAWSIGTSGYNEQFF. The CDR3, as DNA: TGTGCCTGGAGTATTGGAACTAGCGGGTACAATGAGCAGTTCTTC.

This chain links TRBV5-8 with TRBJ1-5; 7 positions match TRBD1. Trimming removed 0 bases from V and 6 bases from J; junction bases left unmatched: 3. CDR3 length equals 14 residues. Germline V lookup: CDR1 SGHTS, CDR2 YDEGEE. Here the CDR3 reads CASSLDRGLQPQHF. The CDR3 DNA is TGTGCCAGCAGCTTGGACAGGGGACTTCAGCCCCAGCATTTT.

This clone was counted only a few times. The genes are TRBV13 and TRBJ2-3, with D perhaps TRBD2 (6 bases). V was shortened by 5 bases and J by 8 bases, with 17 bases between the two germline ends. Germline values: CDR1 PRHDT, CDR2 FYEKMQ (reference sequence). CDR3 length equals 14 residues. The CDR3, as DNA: TGTGCCAGCAGCGTGCGACCTAGCGTTGCTACGCAGTATTTT. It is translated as CASSVRPSVATQYF.

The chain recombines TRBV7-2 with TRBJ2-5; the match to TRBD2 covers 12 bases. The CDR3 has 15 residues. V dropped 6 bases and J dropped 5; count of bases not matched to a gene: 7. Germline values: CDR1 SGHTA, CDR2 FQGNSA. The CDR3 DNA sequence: TGTGCCAGCAGTTTAAGACTAGCGGGAGAGGAGACCCAGTACTTC. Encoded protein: CASSLRLAGEETQYF.

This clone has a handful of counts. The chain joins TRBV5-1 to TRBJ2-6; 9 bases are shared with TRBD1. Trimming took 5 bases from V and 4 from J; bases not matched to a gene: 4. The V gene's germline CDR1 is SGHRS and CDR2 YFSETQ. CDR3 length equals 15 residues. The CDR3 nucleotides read TGCGCCAGCAGAAACAGGGGGCTAGGGGCCAACGTCCTGACTTTC. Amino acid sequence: CASRNRGLGANVLTF. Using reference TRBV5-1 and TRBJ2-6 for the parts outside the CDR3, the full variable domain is KAGVTQTPRYLIKTRGQQVTLSCSPISGHRSVSWYQQTPGQGLQFLFEYFSETQRNKGNFPGRFSGRQFSNSRSEMNVSTLELGDSALYLCASRNRGLGANVLTFGAGSRLTVL.

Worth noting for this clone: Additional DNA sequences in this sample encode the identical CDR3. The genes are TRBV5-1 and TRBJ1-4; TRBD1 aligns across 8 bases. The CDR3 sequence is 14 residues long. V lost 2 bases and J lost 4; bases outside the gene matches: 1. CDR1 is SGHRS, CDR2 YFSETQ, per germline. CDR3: CASSFGQGNEKLFF. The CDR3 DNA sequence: TGCGCCAGCAGCTTCGGACAGGGTAATGAAAAACTGTTTTTT.

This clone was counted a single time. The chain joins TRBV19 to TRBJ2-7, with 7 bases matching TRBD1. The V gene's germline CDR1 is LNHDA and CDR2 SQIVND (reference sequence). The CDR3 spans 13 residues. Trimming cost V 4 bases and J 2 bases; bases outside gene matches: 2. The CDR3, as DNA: TGTGCCAGTAGTAAGACAGGGACCTACGAGCAGTACTTC. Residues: CASSKTGTYEQYF.

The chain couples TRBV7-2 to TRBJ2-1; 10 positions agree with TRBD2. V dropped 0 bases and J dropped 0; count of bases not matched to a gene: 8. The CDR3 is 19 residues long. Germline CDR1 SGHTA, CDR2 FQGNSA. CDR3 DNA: TGTGCCAGCAGCTTAGCTCGCCCTAGCGGGAGAGGCTCCTACAATGAGCAGTTCTTC. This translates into CASSLARPSGRGSYNEQFF.

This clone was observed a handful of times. The DNA for the CDR3 is TGCGCCAGCAGTCAGGGACAGGGGTTCCACGAGCAGTACTTC. Protein product: CASSQGQGFHEQYF. This chain links TRBV23-1 with TRBJ2-7, with 10 bases aligning to TRBD1. TRBV23-1 falls under the ORF class, with uncertain function. CDR3 length: 14 amino acids. The ends lost 3 bases at V and 5 bases at J; junction bases unmatched: 4.

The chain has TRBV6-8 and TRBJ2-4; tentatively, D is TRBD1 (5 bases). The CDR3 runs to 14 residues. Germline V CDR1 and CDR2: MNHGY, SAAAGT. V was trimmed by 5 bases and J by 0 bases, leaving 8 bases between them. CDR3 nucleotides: TGTGCCAGCAGTGGACACCTAGCCAAAAACATTCAGTACTTC. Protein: CASSGHLAKNIQYF.

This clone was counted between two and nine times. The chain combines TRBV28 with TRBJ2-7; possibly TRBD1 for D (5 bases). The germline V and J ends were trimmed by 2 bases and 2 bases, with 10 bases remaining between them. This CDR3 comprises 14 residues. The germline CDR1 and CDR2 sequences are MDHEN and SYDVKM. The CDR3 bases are TGTGCCAGCAGTTTAAGGGGTGGGGCCTACGAGCAGTACTTC. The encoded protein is CASSLRGGAYEQYF.

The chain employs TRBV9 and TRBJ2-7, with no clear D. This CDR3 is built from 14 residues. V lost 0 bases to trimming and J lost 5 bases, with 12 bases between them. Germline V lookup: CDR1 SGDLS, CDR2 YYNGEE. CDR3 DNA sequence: TGTGCCAGCAGCGTAGGCCTCCTATCCCACGAGCAGTACTTC. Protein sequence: CASSVGLLSHEQYF. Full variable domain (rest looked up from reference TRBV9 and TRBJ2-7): DSGVTQTPKHLITATGQRVTLRCSPRSGDLSVYWYQQSLDQGLQFLIQYYNGEERAKGNILERFSAQQFPDLHSELNLSSLELGDSALYFCASSVGLLSHEQYFGPGTRLTVT.

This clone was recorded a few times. CDR3 in amino acids: CASSLGFSQDSYNEQFF. Here the CDR3 DNA reads TGTGCCAGCAGCTTAGGTTTTTCGCAGGATTCGTACAATGAGCAGTTCTTC. The V and J genes are TRBV7-2 and TRBJ2-1; D gene unclear. From germline, CDR1 is SGHTA and CDR2 FQGNSA. Trimming pared 1 base from V and 4 bases from J, leaving 17 bases between. The length of the CDR3 is 17 residues.

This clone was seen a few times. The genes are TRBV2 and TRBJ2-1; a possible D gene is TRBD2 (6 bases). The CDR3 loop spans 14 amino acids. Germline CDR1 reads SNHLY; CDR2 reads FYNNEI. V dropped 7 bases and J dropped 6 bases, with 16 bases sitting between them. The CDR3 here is CASKFTAGSNEQFF. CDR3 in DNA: TGTGCCAGCAAGTTCACAGCGGGCAGCAATGAGCAGTTCTTC.

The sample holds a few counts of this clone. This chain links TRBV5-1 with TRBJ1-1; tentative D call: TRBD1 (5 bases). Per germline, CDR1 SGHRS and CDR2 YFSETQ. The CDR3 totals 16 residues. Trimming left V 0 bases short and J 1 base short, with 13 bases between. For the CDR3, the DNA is TGCGCCAGCAGCTTGGGGGGGAGGGGAAGGAACACTGAAGCTTTCTTT. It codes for CASSLGGRGRNTEAFF.